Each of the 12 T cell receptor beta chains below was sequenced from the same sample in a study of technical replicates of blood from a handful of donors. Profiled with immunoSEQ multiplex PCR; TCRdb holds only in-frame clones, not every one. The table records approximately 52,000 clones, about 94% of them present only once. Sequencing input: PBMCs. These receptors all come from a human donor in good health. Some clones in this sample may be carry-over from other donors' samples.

CDR3 nucleotide sequence: TGCGCCAGCAGCCAATCCGGGGGGGGGCCCTACGAGCAGTACTTC. Translating gives CASSQSGGGPYEQYF. The V and J genes are TRBV4-1 and TRBJ2-7; 8 bases are a match to TRBD2. From germline, CDR1 is MGHRA and CDR2 YSYEKL. The CDR3 covers 15 residues. The trim removed 2 bases at V and 2 bases at J, leaving 5 bases unmatched.

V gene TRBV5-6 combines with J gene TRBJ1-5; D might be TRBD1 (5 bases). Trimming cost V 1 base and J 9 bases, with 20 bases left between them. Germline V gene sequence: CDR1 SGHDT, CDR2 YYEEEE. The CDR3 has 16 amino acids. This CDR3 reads CASSLWSGPGPGPQHF. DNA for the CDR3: TGTGCCAGCAGCTTGTGGTCAGGGCCCGGCCCTGGGCCCCAGCATTTT.

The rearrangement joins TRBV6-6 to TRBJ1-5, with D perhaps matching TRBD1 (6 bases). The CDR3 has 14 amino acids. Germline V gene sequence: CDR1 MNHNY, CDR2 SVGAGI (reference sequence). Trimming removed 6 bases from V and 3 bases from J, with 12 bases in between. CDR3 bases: TGTGCCAGCAGCAGCGACAGGTTCAATCAGCCCCAGCATTTT. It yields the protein CASSSDRFNQPQHF.

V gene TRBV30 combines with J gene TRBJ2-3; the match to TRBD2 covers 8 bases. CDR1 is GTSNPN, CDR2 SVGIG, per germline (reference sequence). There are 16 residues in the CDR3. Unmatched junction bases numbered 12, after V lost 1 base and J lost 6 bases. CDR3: CAWSEASSGSRDTQYF. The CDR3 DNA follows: TGTGCCTGGAGTGAGGCGTCCAGCGGGAGTAGGGATACGCAGTATTTT.

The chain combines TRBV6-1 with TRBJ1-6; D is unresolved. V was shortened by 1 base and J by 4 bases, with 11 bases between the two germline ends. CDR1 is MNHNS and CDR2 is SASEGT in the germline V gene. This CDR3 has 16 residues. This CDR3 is CASSEVDYRYNSPLHF. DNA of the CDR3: TGTGCCAGCAGTGAAGTAGATTATCGTTATAATTCACCCCTCCACTTT.

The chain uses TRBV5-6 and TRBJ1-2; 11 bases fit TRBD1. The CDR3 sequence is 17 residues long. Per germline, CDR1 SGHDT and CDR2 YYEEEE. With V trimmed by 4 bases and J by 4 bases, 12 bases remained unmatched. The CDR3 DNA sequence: TGTGCCAGCAGCGTGGACAGGGGGCGCGTCAAGGGCTATGGCTACACCTTC. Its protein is CASSVDRGRVKGYGYTF. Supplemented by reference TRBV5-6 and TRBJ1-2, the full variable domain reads DAGVTQSPTHLIKTRGQQVTLRCSPKSGHDTVSWYQQALGQGPQFIFQYYEEEERQRGNFPDRFSGHQFPNYSSELNVNALLLGDSALYLCASSVDRGRVKGYGYTFGSGTRLTVV.

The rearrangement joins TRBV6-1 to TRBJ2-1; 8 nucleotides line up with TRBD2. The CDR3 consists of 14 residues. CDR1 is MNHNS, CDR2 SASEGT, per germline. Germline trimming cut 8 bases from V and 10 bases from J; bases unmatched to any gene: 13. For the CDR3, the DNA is TGTGCCAGCTCCCGGGAGGGGCTACAGAGCGAGCAGTTCTTC. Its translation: CASSREGLQSEQFF.

CDR3 nucleotides: TGTGCCAGCAGCCGCGAGGACACAGGCTACACCTTC. It is translated as CASSREDTGYTF. The chain is built from TRBV5-6 and TRBJ1-2; possible D gene TRBD1, 5 bases. Germline V gives CDR1 SGHDT, CDR2 YYEEEE. CDR3 length equals 12 residues. V was clipped by 4 bases and J by 8 bases, with 12 bases between them.

The CDR3: CASSVGGGLAGGARYF. The DNA for the CDR3 is TGTGCCAGCAGCGTAGGAGGGGGACTAGCGGGGGGGGCCAGGTACTTC. The V and J genes are TRBV9 and TRBJ2-4; 16 bases are shared with TRBD2. CDR1 is SGDLS and CDR2 is YYNGEE in the germline V gene. This CDR3 is built from 16 residues. Trimming cost V 0 bases and J 15 bases; bases outside gene matches: 9.

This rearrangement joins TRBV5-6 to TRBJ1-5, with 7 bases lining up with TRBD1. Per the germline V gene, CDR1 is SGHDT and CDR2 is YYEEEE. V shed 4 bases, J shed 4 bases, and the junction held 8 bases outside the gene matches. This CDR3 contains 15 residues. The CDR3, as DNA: TGTGCCAGCAGCACGACAGGGTGGGGGAATCAGCCCCAGCATTTT. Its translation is CASSTTGWGNQPQHF.

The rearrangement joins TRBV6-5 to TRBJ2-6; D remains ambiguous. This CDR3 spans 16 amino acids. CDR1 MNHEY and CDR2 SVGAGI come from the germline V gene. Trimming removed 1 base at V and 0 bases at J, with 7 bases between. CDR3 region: CASSYYAPSGANVLTF. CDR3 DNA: TGTGCCAGCAGTTACTACGCGCCCTCTGGGGCCAACGTCCTGACTTTC.

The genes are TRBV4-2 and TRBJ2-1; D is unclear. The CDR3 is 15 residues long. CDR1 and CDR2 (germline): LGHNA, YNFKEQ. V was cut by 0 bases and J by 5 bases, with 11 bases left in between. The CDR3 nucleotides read TGTGCCAGCAGCCAAGAGATGAGAGGAAACAATGAGCAGTTCTTC. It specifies CASSQEMRGNNEQFF.